This T cell receptor beta chain was found in a study of blood T cell repertoires in COVID-19. Study-wide background: Samples of COVID-19 (acute and convalescent) were obtained from the United States, Italy and Spain.

Profiled with immunoSEQ multiplex PCR; TCRdb holds only in-frame clones, not every one. This repertoire shows around 290,000 clones, approximately 91% found once; its top ten account for about 1.7%. The germline V and J ends were trimmed by 8 bases and 0 bases, with 14 bases remaining between them. This CDR3 contains 15 residues. Germline CDR1 is SEHNR and CDR2 is FQNEAQ (reference sequence). The chain employs TRBV7-9 and TRBJ2-1; a weak D match, TRBD1 (5 bases). Source material: PBMCs or T cells enriched from blood (not recorded which). The sequence was collected from a woman between 40 and 50 years old who had recovered from COVID-19. The CDR3 DNA is TGTGCCAGCCTCAAAGGCCAGGGCTCCTACAATGAGCAGTTCTTC. This sequence encodes CASLKGQGSYNEQFF.